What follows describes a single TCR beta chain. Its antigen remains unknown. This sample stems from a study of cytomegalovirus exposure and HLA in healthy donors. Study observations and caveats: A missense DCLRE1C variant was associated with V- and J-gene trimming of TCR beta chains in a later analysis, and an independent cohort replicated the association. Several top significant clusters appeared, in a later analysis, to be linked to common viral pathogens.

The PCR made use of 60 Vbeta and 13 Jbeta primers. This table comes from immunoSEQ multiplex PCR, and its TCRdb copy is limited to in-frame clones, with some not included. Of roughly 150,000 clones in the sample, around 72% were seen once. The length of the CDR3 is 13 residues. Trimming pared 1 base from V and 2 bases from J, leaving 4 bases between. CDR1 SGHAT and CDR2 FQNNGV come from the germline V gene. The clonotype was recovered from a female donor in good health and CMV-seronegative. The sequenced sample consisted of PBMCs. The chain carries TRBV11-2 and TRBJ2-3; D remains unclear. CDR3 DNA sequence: TGTGCCAGCAGCTTAGGGCTCACAGATACGCAGTATTTT. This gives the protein CASSLGLTDTQYF.